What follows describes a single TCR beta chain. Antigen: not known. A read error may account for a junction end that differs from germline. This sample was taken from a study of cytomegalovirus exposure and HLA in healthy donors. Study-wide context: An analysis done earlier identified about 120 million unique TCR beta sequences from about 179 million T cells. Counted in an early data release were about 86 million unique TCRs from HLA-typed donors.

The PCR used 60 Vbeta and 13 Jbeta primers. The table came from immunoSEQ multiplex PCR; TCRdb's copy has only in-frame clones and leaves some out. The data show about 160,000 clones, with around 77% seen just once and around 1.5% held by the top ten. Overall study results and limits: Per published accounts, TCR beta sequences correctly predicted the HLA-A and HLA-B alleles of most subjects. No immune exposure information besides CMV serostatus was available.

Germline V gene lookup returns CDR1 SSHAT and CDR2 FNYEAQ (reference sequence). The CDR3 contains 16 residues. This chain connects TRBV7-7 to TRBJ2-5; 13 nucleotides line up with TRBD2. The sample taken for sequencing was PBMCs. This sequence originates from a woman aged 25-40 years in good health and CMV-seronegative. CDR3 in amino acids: CASSLGLAGVQETQYF. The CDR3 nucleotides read TGTGCTAGCAGCCTAGGACTAGCGGGGGTCCAAGAGACCCAGTACTTC.